The present T cell receptor (beta chain) was sequenced within a study of Tregs in tolerant kidney transplant recipients. Mixed chimerism was transient after nonmyeloablative marrow transplants from related graft donors. Unstimulated regulatory T cells (CD4+CD25+CD127-), CD4+CD25- non-regulatory cells, CD4 and CD8 cells were FACS-sorted from thawed PBMCs. Of note for this clone: Its specificity is not known.

Sequencing was performed with immunoSEQ multiplex PCR; in TCRdb, only in-frame clones are kept and a portion is missing. The data show 80,000 or so clones, 91% seen once. Study-level points and caveats: Nucleotide sequences could not be compared across some patients' samples due to primer changes. Antigen-driven expansion was suggested because donor-specific Tregs expanded more than all Tregs in tolerant patients.

The sequence was collected from a human patient who received a combined kidney and bone marrow transplant. The graft donor may have given rise to some T cells. Sequenced material: CD4+ T cells from blood (PBMCs), taken 24 months after the transplant.

The CDR3 DNA reads as TGTGCCAGCAGTTACTCGAGAGATACGCAGTATTTT. Protein: CASSYSRDTQYF. The chain employs TRBV6-5 and TRBJ2-3; no definite D call. The germline V gene has CDR1 MNHEY and CDR2 SVGAGI. Trimming removed 0 bases at V and 5 bases at J, with 3 bases between. The CDR3 is 12 residues long.